This T cell receptor beta chain was sequenced during a study of B cell selection in AIRE deficiency. Sorted regulatory T cells were CD4-positive, CD25-high and CD127-low or negative. Study-level points and caveats: Shared Treg sequences had shorter CDR3s, biased toward rearrangements with few non-templated insertions.

Germline values: CDR1 LGHNA, CDR2 YSLEER. V trimming: 5 bases; J trimming: 4 bases; junction bases outside the gene matches: 5. There are 14 residues in the CDR3. Authors' analysis steps: Pooled Tregs gave roughly 6x10^4 patient and around 96,000 donor TCRbeta sequences. Libraries were prepared by immunoSEQ multiplex PCR; TCRdb keeps only in-frame clonotypes and omits some of them. The V and J calls and the clone size are those of that table, but D and trimming were determined from the DNA. In the table there are 20,000 to 25,000 clones, approximately 94% of which are singletons. Of note for this clone: Antigen specificity is unknown.

Sample: Tregs sorted from PBMCs. The source of this sequence is a human donor with AIRE deficiency. The chain recombines TRBV4-3 with TRBJ1-1, with TRBD1 matching over 9 bases. CDR3 sequence: CASSAQGATTEAFF. In nucleotides, the CDR3 is TGCGCCAGCAGCGCACAGGGGGCTACCACTGAAGCTTTCTTT.